This is a list of T cell receptor beta chains from one sample in a study of T-cell reconstitution after alpha-beta-depleted transplantation in children. TCRdb passed the PCR reads through MiXCR, listing each CDR3 protein once. The sample has 200,000 or so distinct CDR3 sequences, just under 6.5% seen once; the top ten hold 4.5%. Specimen: PBMCs, collected before TCRalphabeta/CD19-depleted stem cell transplant. The receptor source for this set is a girl less than two years old with combined immunodeficiency, due to receive a stem cell transplant. Both conserved end residues are part of each CDR3. Fields, in order: CDR3 DNA, CDR3 protein, V gene, clone size, J gene, D gene. D genes are given only for firm matches. Expanded clones are given a class, and other clones once, few, many or no size at all.

CDR3nt: TGTGCCAGCAGTCCCTACATAGGAGAGGACAACACTGAAGCTTTCTTT; CDR3aa: CASSPYIGEDNTEAFF; v_gene: TRBV27; abundance: few; j_gene: TRBJ1-1; d_gene: -
CDR3nt: TGTGCCTGCAGTCCCGGGACAGGGAGGTTTTCAAGCTCCTACGAGCAGTACTTC; CDR3aa: CACSPGTGRFSSSYEQYF; v_gene: TRBV12-3/TRBV12-4; abundance: -; j_gene: TRBJ2-7; d_gene: TRBD1
CDR3nt: TGTGCCACCAGCAGAGAACGGGGGTACTACGAGCAGTACTTC; CDR3aa: CATSRERGYYEQYF; v_gene: TRBV15; abundance: many; j_gene: TRBJ2-7; d_gene: -
CDR3nt: TGTGCCAGCAGTTTGACGGGGATCGGCTACACCTTC; CDR3aa: CASSLTGIGYTF; v_gene: TRBV28; abundance: many; j_gene: TRBJ1-2; d_gene: -
CDR3nt: TGTGCCAGCAGGGATTCAGGGGGCTACACTGAAGCTTTCTTT; CDR3aa: CASRDSGGYTEAFF; v_gene: TRBV2; abundance: many; j_gene: TRBJ1-1; d_gene: TRBD1
CDR3nt: TGTGCCAGCAGTAACAAGGACAGGCAAACCTTACCTCTCTCTGGGGCCAACGTCCTGACTTTC; CDR3aa: CASSNKDRQTLPLSGANVLTF; v_gene: TRBV6-2/TRBV6-3; abundance: -; j_gene: TRBJ2-6; d_gene: TRBD1
CDR3nt: TGTGCCAGCAGCCCATCCCCCACTAGCGGGGGCAGGCCATACAATGAGCAGTTCTTC; CDR3aa: CASSPSPTSGGRPYNEQFF; v_gene: TRBV7-2; abundance: many; j_gene: TRBJ2-1; d_gene: TRBD2
CDR3nt: TGTGCCACCAGCAGATCAGGACTAGCGGAGTGGGCAGATACGCAGTATTTT; CDR3aa: CATSRSGLAEWADTQYF; v_gene: TRBV15; abundance: few; j_gene: TRBJ2-3; d_gene: TRBD2
CDR3nt: TGTGCCAGCAGCTTAACAGGAGGAGAGACCCAGTACTTC; CDR3aa: CASSLTGGETQYF; v_gene: TRBV7-3; abundance: medium-sized; j_gene: TRBJ2-5; d_gene: -
CDR3nt: TGTGCCAGCAGCCAGCGGGGGGTTTCCTACAATGAGCAGTTCTTC; CDR3aa: CASSQRGVSYNEQFF; v_gene: TRBV6-2/TRBV6-3; abundance: many; j_gene: TRBJ2-1; d_gene: TRBD2
CDR3nt: TGTGCCAGCAGCTTAGGACAGAAGTTAGCTAACTATGGCTACACCTTC; CDR3aa: CASSLGQKLANYGYTF; v_gene: TRBV7-2; abundance: -; j_gene: TRBJ1-2; d_gene: -
CDR3nt: TGTGCCAGCAGCCCAGCACTGGGGTACGAGCAGTACTTC; CDR3aa: CASSPALGYEQYF; v_gene: TRBV9; abundance: many; j_gene: TRBJ2-7; d_gene: -
CDR3nt: TGTGCCAGCAGTTCCGGGACGGAGTACAATGAGCAGTTCTTC; CDR3aa: CASSSGTEYNEQFF; v_gene: TRBV28; abundance: many; j_gene: TRBJ2-1; d_gene: -
CDR3nt: TGCGCCAGCAGCCAAGAACCATTCGACATCTACCAAGAGACCCAGTACTTC; CDR3aa: CASSQEPFDIYQETQYF; v_gene: TRBV4-1; abundance: many; j_gene: TRBJ2-5; d_gene: -
CDR3nt: TGTGCCAGCAGCTTAATGGGGGTTGGCACTGAAGCTTTCTTT; CDR3aa: CASSLMGVGTEAFF; v_gene: TRBV7-2; abundance: few; j_gene: TRBJ1-1; d_gene: -
CDR3nt: TGTGCCAGCAGCCCACCACATCTCTTAGCCAAAAACATTCAGTACTTC; CDR3aa: CASSPPHLLAKNIQYF; v_gene: TRBV5-5; abundance: many; j_gene: TRBJ2-4; d_gene: -
CDR3nt: TGTGCCAGCAGCTTGGAACCCCCGCAGGTTATCTCCTACGAGCAGTACTTC; CDR3aa: CASSLEPPQVISYEQYF; v_gene: TRBV5-5; abundance: few; j_gene: TRBJ2-7; d_gene: -
CDR3nt: TGTGCCAGCAGTTTAATTCGCGGGCCCCAAGAGACCCAGTACTTC; CDR3aa: CASSLIRGPQETQYF; v_gene: TRBV28; abundance: many; j_gene: TRBJ2-5; d_gene: -
CDR3nt: TGTGCCAGCAGTTTTAGGAGGGAGTGGCACGAGCAGTACTTC; CDR3aa: CASSFRREWHEQYF; v_gene: TRBV28; abundance: many; j_gene: TRBJ2-7; d_gene: -
CDR3nt: TGTGCCAGCACCTCGAAGATTCCGGAGGCAGGCGGTAACTATGGCTACACCTTC; CDR3aa: CASTSKIPEAGGNYGYTF; v_gene: TRBV2; abundance: -; j_gene: TRBJ1-2; d_gene: -
CDR3nt: TGCAGTGCTAGAGAAGGAAGGACAGGGGAGACCCAGTACTTC; CDR3aa: CSAREGRTGETQYF; v_gene: TRBV20-1; abundance: many; j_gene: TRBJ2-5; d_gene: TRBD1
CDR3nt: TGCGCCAGCAGCTCCCTTGACTCCAGTGGGTACAATGAGCAGTTCTTC; CDR3aa: CASSSLDSSGYNEQFF; v_gene: TRBV5-1; abundance: many; j_gene: TRBJ2-1; d_gene: -
CDR3nt: TGCAGTGTCTCACTTGCGGCCACAGATACGCAGTATTTT; CDR3aa: CSVSLAATDTQYF; v_gene: TRBV20-1; abundance: many; j_gene: TRBJ2-3; d_gene: -
CDR3nt: TGTGCCAGCAGCAAAGGCCCCCGTGAAAGCGGGAGTCATTTCTTC; CDR3aa: CASSKGPRESGSHFF; v_gene: TRBV21-1; abundance: many; j_gene: TRBJ2-1; d_gene: -
CDR3nt: TGTGCCAGCAGCCAAGTTTCCCTACCCCCCCCCAATGAGCAGTTCTTC; CDR3aa: CASSQVSLPPPNEQFF; v_gene: TRBV3-1; abundance: many; j_gene: TRBJ2-1; d_gene: -
CDR3nt: TGCAGTGCTAGTGGGCTAGCGGGCACAGATACGCAGTATTTT; CDR3aa: CSASGLAGTDTQYF; v_gene: TRBV20-1; abundance: many; j_gene: TRBJ2-3; d_gene: TRBD2
CDR3nt: TGTGCCACCTACGCCTACAATGAGCAGTTCTTC; CDR3aa: CATYAYNEQFF; v_gene: TRBV4-2; abundance: many; j_gene: TRBJ2-1; d_gene: -
CDR3nt: TGCAGCGTTAGGGACGGATTCACCGGGGAGCTGTTTTTT; CDR3aa: CSVRDGFTGELFF; v_gene: TRBV29-1; abundance: many; j_gene: TRBJ2-2; d_gene: -
CDR3nt: TGCAGCGTTGGTCATCTAGGTAGGATTTTCAATGAGCAGTTCTTC; CDR3aa: CSVGHLGRIFNEQFF; v_gene: TRBV29-1; abundance: many; j_gene: TRBJ2-1; d_gene: -
CDR3nt: TGCGCCAGCAGCTTTCTGACAGGGATTGATGAGCAGTTCTTC; CDR3aa: CASSFLTGIDEQFF; v_gene: TRBV5-1; abundance: medium-sized; j_gene: TRBJ2-1; d_gene: TRBD1
CDR3nt: TGTGCCAGCTTCTCGACTAGCGGGAGTAATTATGAGCAGTTCTTC; CDR3aa: CASFSTSGSNYEQFF; v_gene: TRBV12-3/TRBV12-4; abundance: many; j_gene: TRBJ2-1; d_gene: TRBD2
CDR3nt: TGTGCCAGCTCATCGGGAAGTTTGAATGAGCAGTTCTTC; CDR3aa: CASSSGSLNEQFF; v_gene: TRBV18; abundance: many; j_gene: TRBJ2-1; d_gene: -
CDR3nt: TGTGCCAGCAGCCAACAGGGAAGACCCTACGAGCAGTACTTC; CDR3aa: CASSQQGRPYEQYF; v_gene: TRBV14; abundance: many; j_gene: TRBJ2-7; d_gene: -
CDR3nt: TGTGCCAGCAGTATACCCGGGACAGACTACGAGCAGTACTTC; CDR3aa: CASSIPGTDYEQYF; v_gene: TRBV28; abundance: many; j_gene: TRBJ2-7; d_gene: TRBD1
CDR3nt: TGTGCCAGCAGTGTGACCGCTCGGGAGCAGTACTTC; CDR3aa: CASSVTAREQYF; v_gene: TRBV28; abundance: many; j_gene: TRBJ2-7; d_gene: -
CDR3nt: TGCGCCAGCAGCTTATTGGGATATAGCAATCAGCCCCAGCATTTT; CDR3aa: CASSLLGYSNQPQHF; v_gene: TRBV5-1; abundance: many; j_gene: TRBJ1-5; d_gene: -
CDR3nt: TGCGCCAGCAGCTTGTTCGTCTACAATGAGCAGTTCTTC; CDR3aa: CASSLFVYNEQFF; v_gene: TRBV5-1; abundance: -; j_gene: TRBJ2-1; d_gene: -
CDR3nt: TGTGCCAGCAGCTTTCTAGCGGGAGGGCTTTCCTACAATGAGCAGTTCTTC; CDR3aa: CASSFLAGGLSYNEQFF; v_gene: TRBV7-2; abundance: many; j_gene: TRBJ2-1; d_gene: TRBD2
CDR3nt: TGTGCCAGCAGCCAAGATCTTTTGGCGGCTAGCGGGACCTGGGAGCAGTACTTC; CDR3aa: CASSQDLLAASGTWEQYF; v_gene: TRBV3-1; abundance: few; j_gene: TRBJ2-7; d_gene: TRBD2
CDR3nt: TGTGCCAGCAGCCCAACCGGGCCTCACAATGAGCAGTTCTTC; CDR3aa: CASSPTGPHNEQFF; v_gene: TRBV12-3/TRBV12-4; abundance: few; j_gene: TRBJ2-1; d_gene: -
CDR3nt: TGTGCCAGCTGCCGAACTGGACGGGACAGGGGCCCTCCCTACGAGCAGTACTTC; CDR3aa: CASCRTGRDRGPPYEQYF; v_gene: TRBV12-3/TRBV12-4; abundance: few; j_gene: TRBJ2-7; d_gene: TRBD1
CDR3nt: TGTGCCAGCAGCCGTTCGCGGACTAGCGGGAGGCTCGGCTACGAGCAGTACTTC; CDR3aa: CASSRSRTSGRLGYEQYF; v_gene: TRBV4-2; abundance: many; j_gene: TRBJ2-7; d_gene: TRBD2
CDR3nt: TGTGCCAGCCAAGGAGTAATTAGCACAGATACGCAGTATTTT; CDR3aa: CASQGVISTDTQYF; v_gene: TRBV7-3; abundance: few; j_gene: TRBJ2-3; d_gene: -
CDR3nt: TGTGCCAGCAGCTCGCGGCTGGGGAGCTCCTACAATGAGCAGTTCTTC; CDR3aa: CASSSRLGSSYNEQFF; v_gene: TRBV7-9; abundance: many; j_gene: TRBJ2-1; d_gene: -
CDR3nt: TGTGCCAGCTGTTTAATGCTAGCGGGAGTAATACCATGGTTTGAGCAGTTCTTC; CDR3aa: CASCLMLAGVIPWFEQFF; v_gene: TRBV2; abundance: -; j_gene: TRBJ2-1; d_gene: TRBD2
CDR3nt: TGTGCCAGCAGCCTTATGGACACTGAAGCTTTCTTT; CDR3aa: CASSLMDTEAFF; v_gene: TRBV4-2; abundance: many; j_gene: TRBJ1-1; d_gene: -
CDR3nt: TGTGCCAGCAGCTTAAGTGAGCAGTTCTTC; CDR3aa: CASSLSEQFF; v_gene: TRBV7-9; abundance: many; j_gene: TRBJ2-1; d_gene: -
CDR3nt: TGTGCCAGCAGTCCCCCCAGGGCTGGGGCCAACGTCCTGACTTTC; CDR3aa: CASSPPRAGANVLTF; v_gene: TRBV12-3/TRBV12-4; abundance: few; j_gene: TRBJ2-6; d_gene: -
CDR3nt: TGTGCCAGCACCGATAGCGGGGGAGTCTACGAGCAGTACTTC; CDR3aa: CASTDSGGVYEQYF; v_gene: TRBV7-2; abundance: many; j_gene: TRBJ2-7; d_gene: TRBD2
CDR3nt: TGTGCCAGCAGACGATCCGCCTCCTCCAACTACAATGAGCAGTTCTTC; CDR3aa: CASRRSASSNYNEQFF; v_gene: TRBV6-2/TRBV6-3; abundance: many; j_gene: TRBJ2-1; d_gene: -
CDR3nt: TGTGCCAGCAGCTTAGAATCGGGACAGGGGTACGAGCAGTACTTC; CDR3aa: CASSLESGQGYEQYF; v_gene: TRBV7-2; abundance: many; j_gene: TRBJ2-7; d_gene: TRBD1
CDR3nt: TGCGCCAGCAGCCCAGTCACCGGGCTAGGAGACGAGCAGTACTTC; CDR3aa: CASSPVTGLGDEQYF; v_gene: TRBV4-1; abundance: few; j_gene: TRBJ2-7; d_gene: -
CDR3nt: TGTGCCAGCAGTTTAGGACCCCTCTCCTACAATGAGCAGTTCTTC; CDR3aa: CASSLGPLSYNEQFF; v_gene: TRBV27; abundance: many; j_gene: TRBJ2-1; d_gene: -
CDR3nt: TGCAGCGTTGAAGCAGGGGGGAACACTGAAGCTTTCTTT; CDR3aa: CSVEAGGNTEAFF; v_gene: TRBV29-1; abundance: -; j_gene: TRBJ1-1; d_gene: TRBD1
CDR3nt: TGTGCCAGCAGTTTACGGGGGCCCCTTCAAGAGACCCAGTACTTC; CDR3aa: CASSLRGPLQETQYF; v_gene: TRBV12-3/TRBV12-4; abundance: many; j_gene: TRBJ2-5; d_gene: -